Below are 14 T cell receptor beta chains sequenced from a single sample in a study of T cells in women clearing cervical HPV infection. The assay was immunoSEQ multiplex PCR, and TCRdb's table has in-frame clones only and misses some. The ten most abundant clones cover approximately 9.3% of a sample with 13,000 or so clones. Sequenced sample: blood buffy coat. These receptors originate from a woman aged 18 to 75 with a cervical HPV16 infection that either progressed to CIN3+ or cleared (not recorded which).

With respect to this clone: Coverage ceases 3 residues before the CDR3 finishes, and the germline J gene fills in the end. V usage is TRBV7-9 and J usage is TRBJ2-3, with TRBD1 as a possible D gene (5 bases). The CDR3 has 14 residues. Trimming took 8 bases from V and 2 from J, leaving 14 bases between them. Germline V lookup: CDR1 SEHNR, CDR2 FQNEAQ (reference sequence). CDR3: CASGAGITTDTQYF. The sequenced CDR3 bases are TGTGCCAGCGGGGCAGGGATAACCACAGATACG. Combining the CDR3 with reference TRBV7-9 and TRBJ2-3 gives the whole variable domain DTGVSQNPRHKITKRGQNVTFRCDPISEHNRLYWYRQTLGQGPEFLTYFQNEAQLEKSRLLSDRFSAERPKGSFSTLEIQRTEQGDSAMYLCASGAGITTDTQYFGPGTRLTVL.

Regarding this clone: Read coverage stops 3 residues before the CDR3 terminus; the germline J gene supplies the remainder. V gene TRBV7-6 combines with J gene TRBJ1-4; tentatively, D is TRBD1 (6 bases). Trimming took 4 bases from V and 5 from J, leaving 17 bases between them. Looked up from germline, CDR1 is SGHVS and CDR2 is FNYEAQ. The CDR3 extends over 16 amino acids. The CDR3: CASSSPIPGQNEKLFF. The CDR3 DNA, read in part, is TGTGCCAGCAGCTCCCCGATCCCGGGACAAAATGAAAAA.

Concerning this clone: The sequence runs out 3 residues before the end of the CDR3; the remainder is reconstructed from the germline J gene. V usage is TRBV5-1 and J usage is TRBJ2-7; D unresolved. The CDR3 has 13 residues. V lost 3 bases, J lost 3 bases, and 10 bases lay in between. Germline V gene lookup returns CDR1 SGHRS and CDR2 YFSETQ. CDR3 amino acids: CASSSDSFYEQYF. The covered CDR3 bases are TGCGCCAGCAGCTCAGACTCCTTCTACGAG.

In regard to this clone: The read halts 3 residues ahead of the CDR3 end, with the missing end drawn from the germline J gene. The chain combines TRBV2 with TRBJ2-6, with D perhaps TRBD1 (5 bases). V lost 7 bases, J lost 1 base, and 14 bases lay in between. Germline assignment: CDR1 SNHLY and CDR2 FYNNEI. This CDR3 is 16 amino acids long. CDR3 loop: CASIIGEGSGANVLTF. The sequenced part of the CDR3 DNA is TGTGCCAGCATCATAGGGGAAGGTTCTGGGGCCAACGTC.

A note on this clone: Sequencing ends 3 residues short of the CDR3 end; the germline J gene provides the rest. The rearrangement links TRBV27 to TRBJ1-6; TRBD1 might be the D (5 bases). CDR3 length: 14 amino acids. Trimming shortened V by 3 bases and J by 9 bases, and 12 bases separated the two germline ends. Germline values: CDR1 MNHEY, CDR2 SMNVEV (reference sequence). The part of the CDR3 DNA that was read is TGTGCCAGCAGTTTCGAGACAGTTGGTTCACCC. Residues: CASSFETVGSP. The full-length CDR3 reads as CASSFETVGSPLHF.

About this clone: The CDR3 extends 3 residues past the end of the read, so its final part is completed from the germline J gene. The chain has TRBV7-6 and TRBJ1-2; D gene unclear. The V gene's germline CDR1 is SGHVS and CDR2 FNYEAQ. The CDR3 contains 16 residues. Incomplete CDR3 DNA: TGTGCCAGCAGCTTAGTACCAGCGGGGAGCACAGATACC. The encoded protein is CASSLVPAGSTDT. The complete CDR3 reads CASSLVPAGSTDTYTF.

Points on this clone: The read falls 3 residues short of the CDR3 end, and the missing part is taken from the germline J gene. The genes are TRBV5-1 and TRBJ2-3; a possible D gene is TRBD2 (5 bases). CDR1 is SGHRS and CDR2 is YFSETQ in the germline V gene. CDR3 size: 14 residues. V was cut by 0 bases and J by 6 bases, with 11 bases left in between. CDR3 residues: CASSLALAGDTQYF. CDR3 DNA, as far as it was read: TGCGCCAGCAGCTTGGCGCTAGCAGGTGATACG. Together with reference TRBV5-1 and TRBJ2-3, the CDR3 gives the full variable domain: KAGVTQTPRYLIKTRGQQVTLSCSPISGHRSVSWYQQTPGQGLQFLFEYFSETQRNKGNFPGRFSGRQFSNSRSEMNVSTLELGDSALYLCASSLALAGDTQYFGPGTRLTVL.

With regard to this clone: The CDR3 end is not reached by the read, which stops 3 residues before it; the germline J gene fills it in. The chain has TRBV20-1 and TRBJ1-4; weak D call: TRBD1 (5 bases). The ends were cut back, 4 bases at V and 7 bases at J, with 10 bases in the middle. This CDR3 is 12 amino acids long. Germline CDR1 and CDR2: DFQATT and SNEGSKA (reference sequence). CDR3 loop: CSATREAEKLFF. The DNA read from the CDR3 is TGCAGTGCTACCAGGGAGGCTGAAAAA.

Details on this clone: The read terminates 3 residues ahead of where the CDR3 ends, so the germline J gene completes it. The chain links TRBV2 to TRBJ1-6; TRBD1 matches at 12 bases. The CDR3 has 15 amino acids. V lost 8 bases to trimming and J lost 6 bases; unmatched junction nucleotides: 5. The germline CDR1 and CDR2 sequences are SNHLY and FYNNEI. CDR3 bases read: TGTGCCAGCCTAAGGGACAGGGGGCCTAATTCACCC. Translation gives CASLRDRGPNSP. The full CDR3 sequence reads CASLRDRGPNSPLHF.

Worth noting for this clone: The read stops 3 residues short of the end of the CDR3; the missing end is completed from the germline J gene. This rearrangement joins TRBV6-4 to TRBJ2-1, with 11 positions matching TRBD2. J lost 8 bases, V lost 6 bases, and 9 bases had no gene match. This CDR3 contains 15 residues. CDR1 and CDR2 from the germline V gene are MRHNA and SNTAGT. The sequenced CDR3 bases are TGTGCCAGCAGCCAATTAGGACTAGCGGGCTATGAG. Translated, it gives CASSQLGLAGYE. The complete CDR3 sequence is CASSQLGLAGYEQFF.

As concerns this clone: The read ends 3 residues early relative to the CDR3; the germline J gene fills the gap. The chain joins TRBV12-3 or TRBV12-4 to TRBJ2-5; no firm D call. The length of the CDR3 is 13 residues. V was clipped by 1 base and J by 3 bases, with 6 bases between them. The covered CDR3 bases are TGTGCCAGCAGTTTAGGGCTGGAAGAGACC. Translated: CASSLGLEET. In full, the CDR3 reads CASSLGLEETQYF.

On this clone: The CDR3 goes on 3 residues after the read ends, and that part is filled in from the germline J gene. The J gene is TRBJ2-4, the V gene TRBV29-1, with D possibly matching TRBD2 (6 bases). V lost 8 bases and J lost 8, with 19 bases in between. In germline, CDR1 is SQVTM, CDR2 ANQGSEA. The CDR3 loop spans 13 amino acids. The CDR3 reads CSSGTGDGDIQYF. CDR3 DNA (partial): TGCAGCTCCGGGACTGGGGACGGGGACATT.

Worth noting for this clone: From the germline J gene comes the end of the CDR3, since the read stops 3 residues before it. V gene TRBV19 combines with J gene TRBJ2-3, with D perhaps matching TRBD2 (6 bases). With 3 bases removed from V and 5 bases from J, the gap between germline ends came to 12 bases. CDR3 length equals 14 residues. Per germline, CDR1 LNHDA and CDR2 SQIVND (reference sequence). CDR3: CASSMEGREDTQYF. Partial CDR3 DNA: TGTGCCAGTAGTATGGAGGGGAGAGAAGATACG.

A word on this clone: With the read ending 3 residues before the CDR3 end, the germline J gene is used to fill in that end. This chain joins TRBV7-2 and TRBJ1-2, with a weak D call TRBD1 (5 bases). Germline lookup yields CDR1 SGHTA and CDR2 FQGNSA. The CDR3 runs to 14 residues. The chain's CDR3 is CASRPGLSTDTYTF. The CDR3 DNA, read in part, is TGTGCCAGCAGGCCGGGACTGTCTACAGATACC.